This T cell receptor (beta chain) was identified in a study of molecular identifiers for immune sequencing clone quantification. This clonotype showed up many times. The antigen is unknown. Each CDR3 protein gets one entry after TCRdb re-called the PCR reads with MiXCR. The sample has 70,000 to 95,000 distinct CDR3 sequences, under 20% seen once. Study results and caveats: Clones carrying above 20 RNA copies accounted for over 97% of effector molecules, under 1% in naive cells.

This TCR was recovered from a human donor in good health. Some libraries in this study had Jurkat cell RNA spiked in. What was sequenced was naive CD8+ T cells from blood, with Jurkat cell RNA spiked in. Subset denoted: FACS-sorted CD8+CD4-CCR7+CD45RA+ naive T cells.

The CDR3, as DNA: TGTGCCAGCAGTTACTCGGCTCCAACGTCCGCGGGGCAAGAGACCCAGTACTTC. It specifies CASSYSAPTSAGQETQYF. The rearrangement links TRBV6-5 to TRBJ2-5; D is perhaps TRBD2 (6 bases). This CDR3 is 18 amino acids long. CDR1 and CDR2 (germline): MNHEY, SVGAGI. The V end lost 0 bases, the J end lost 2 bases, and 19 bases lay between the germline ends.